These 25 T cell receptor delta chains came from one sample sequenced in a study of Vδ1+ human thymocytes. Findings of the study overall: Highly polyclonal TRG and TRD repertoires with Gaussian CDR3 length distributions appeared in thymus.

Their antigen targets remain unknown. RNA was extracted from the cells and then reverse transcribed. Multiplex PCR used pooled V-gene forward primers and a constant-region reverse primer to amplify CDR3s. TCRdb re-called clones from the multiplex PCR reads using CATT. The sample has fewer than 90,000 delta-chain clones, about 30% seen once; the top ten hold under 0.3%. The sequenced sample consisted of Vdelta1+ gamma-delta thymocytes from the thymus. The sample's subset: FACS-sorted CD3+ TCRalphabeta- TCRVdelta1+ TCRVdelta2- thymocytes. These receptors originate from a boy under two years old who had congenital heart surgery.

In this sample, this clone turned up a few times. The V gene is TRDV1, the J gene TRDJ2; unclear D gene. This CDR3 spans 15 amino acids. CDR1 and CDR2 from the germline V gene are TSWWSYY and QGS. V was pared by 2 bases and J by 5 bases, with 12 bases between. The DNA for the CDR3 is TGTGCTCTTGGGGAATTCTCCCTAAGAACAGCACAACTCTTCTTT. This sequence encodes CALGEFSLRTAQLFF.

This chain uses TRDV1 with TRDJ1; D remains unclear. The CDR3 totals 15 residues. Looked up from germline, CDR1 is TSWWSYY and CDR2 is QGS. Trimming took off 5 bases at V and 0 bases at J, with 13 bases between the two ends. The CDR3 region is CALGPRYCYTDKLIF. DNA of the CDR3: TGTGCTCTTGGGCCACGGTACTGCTACACCGATAAACTCATCTTT.

A few counts support this clone. The V call is TRDV1, the J call TRDJ1, with a possible D match to TRDD2 (5 bases). Germline V gene data show CDR1 as TSWWSYY and CDR2 as QGS. This CDR3 spans 19 amino acids. V was trimmed by 0 bases and J by 0 bases, leaving 20 bases between them. The DNA for the CDR3 is TGTGCTCTTGGGGAACTAACCCCCTACGTGGACCAGTACACCGATAAACTCATCTTT. Translation: CALGELTPYVDQYTDKLIF.

This clone was counted a few times. This rearrangement joins TRDV1 to TRDJ1; D gene uncertain. The CDR3 is made up of 24 amino acids. V lost 0 bases, J lost 0 bases, and 35 bases lay in between. Germline-derived CDR1 and CDR2 are TSWWSYY and QGS. The chain's CDR3 is CALGELFSFSRGGSGIFYTDKLIF. CDR3 DNA: TGTGCTCTTGGGGAACTATTCTCTTTTTCCCGCGGTGGCTCCGGCATTTTTTACACCGATAAACTCATCTTT.

V gene TRDV1 combines with J gene TRDJ1; the match to TRDD3 covers 9 bases. This CDR3 is 15 amino acids long. Germline loops: CDR1 TSWWSYY, CDR2 QGS. Trimming took 5 bases from V and 11 from J; bases not matched to a gene: 15. The CDR3 DNA reads TGTGCTCTTGGGCCTACACGAGGGGGGGATACTAGGCTCATCTTT. Translating it yields CALGPTRGGDTRLIF.

This sequence joins TRDV1 and TRDJ1, with D hard to call. V lost 2 bases and J lost 3, with 13 bases in between. This CDR3 has 15 amino acids. Germline V gene data show CDR1 as TSWWSYY and CDR2 as QGS. CDR3 residues: CALGEITIPPDKLIF. CDR3 DNA: TGTGCTCTTGGGGAAATAACCATACCCCCCGATAAACTCATCTTT.

This clone turned up a few times. This chain links TRDV1 with TRDJ1; 7 bases agree with TRDD3. CDR1 and CDR2 from the germline V gene are TSWWSYY and QGS. This CDR3 has 15 amino acids. The ends lost 3 bases at V and 13 bases at J; junction bases unmatched: 17. CDR3 coding DNA: TGTGCTCTTGGGGACAATCCTATAGCGGATACGCCGGCCATCTTT. Translating it yields CALGDNPIADTPAIF.

This clone was counted between two and nine times. The chain carries TRDV1 and TRDJ1; TRDD3 matches 10 bases. Germline CDR1 reads TSWWSYY; CDR2 reads QGS. The CDR3 runs 21 residues. After removal of 0 bases from V and 1 base from J, the junction contained 17 bases not matched to a gene. In nucleotides, the CDR3 is TGTGCTCTTGGGGAACTAAGGGCCACCGGGGGATACGTCCGGGCCACCGATAAACTCATCTTT. It translates to CALGELRATGGYVRATDKLIF.

There are a few counts of this clone. The J gene is TRDJ1, the V gene TRDV1; 13 nucleotides align to TRDD3. CDR3 length equals 20 residues. Germline V gene sequence: CDR1 TSWWSYY, CDR2 QGS. V shed 4 bases and J 1 base; nucleotides not matched to a gene: 15. As DNA, the CDR3 is TGTGCTCTTGGGGCCCGGCCGATACTGGGGGATACGAGGGCCACCGATAAACTCATCTTT. Protein sequence: CALGARPILGDTRATDKLIF.

The V and J genes are TRDV1 and TRDJ1; no clear D gene. The V gene's germline CDR1 is TSWWSYY and CDR2 QGS. The CDR3 spans 13 residues. The ends were cut back, 6 bases at V and 2 bases at J, with 10 bases in the middle. The CDR3 nucleotides are TGTGCTCTTGGCGTAGATGGTACCGATAAACTCATCTTT. Amino acid sequence: CALGVDGTDKLIF.

This clone was recorded a few times. The chain combines TRDV1 with TRDJ1; D not resolved. The CDR3 is 17 residues long. V was clipped by 0 bases and J by 1 base, with 15 bases between them. Germline CDR1 is TSWWSYY and CDR2 is QGS. CDR3 bases: TGTGCTCTTGGGGAACTAGTTGGTGCCGGTGGCACCGATAAACTCATCTTT. Residues: CALGELVGAGGTDKLIF.

The genes are TRDV1 and TRDJ1, with TRDD3 matching over 12 bases. After removal of 2 bases from V and 4 bases from J, the junction contained 38 bases not matched to a gene. The CDR3 loop spans 27 amino acids. Germline V gives CDR1 TSWWSYY, CDR2 QGS. As DNA, the CDR3 is TGTGCTCTTGGGGAAGGGAAAAAAAGGGGGTCCGGTCTCCCGGGCCCGTACTGGGGGATACTCCTCGATAAACTCATCTTT. This sequence encodes CALGEGKKRGSGLPGPYWGILLDKLIF.

In its sample, this clone was seen a few times. The rearrangement uses TRDV1 and TRDJ1; 13 positions agree with TRDD3. The V gene end was trimmed by 0 bases and the J gene end by 7 bases; junction bases not matched to a gene: 29. The length of the CDR3 is 24 residues. Germline V gives CDR1 TSWWSYY, CDR2 QGS. In DNA, the CDR3 is TGTGCTCTTGGGGAACTTAGGCCTTCCTCTCCTCCCACTGGGGGATACGCAGGAATTTTTAAACTCATCTTT. Residues: CALGELRPSSPPTGGYAGIFKLIF.

This clone appeared a few times. V and J are TRDV1 and TRDJ1; maybe TRDD3 (6 bases). The V and J ends lost 5 bases and 1 base respectively, with 38 bases between them. The length of the CDR3 is 23 residues. Germline V lookup: CDR1 TSWWSYY, CDR2 QGS. CDR3 in DNA: TGTGCTCTTGGGTCTCAAACTGACCTTACTCAATTGGCGTACTGGGTGTGCACCGATAAACTCATCTTT. It yields the protein CALGSQTDLTQLAYWVCTDKLIF.

In its sample, this clone was seen a few times. V gene TRDV1 combines with J gene TRDJ1; 8 nucleotides agree with TRDD3. V was clipped by 2 bases and J by 0 bases; unmatched bases: 11. Germline lookup yields CDR1 TSWWSYY and CDR2 QGS. The CDR3 contains 18 residues. The CDR3 here is CALGEMSPGGLYTDKLIF. Here the CDR3 DNA reads TGTGCTCTTGGGGAAATGTCCCCTGGGGGACTCTACACCGATAAACTCATCTTT.

The chain employs TRDV2 and TRDJ1, with D possibly being TRDD3 (5 bases). The CDR3 contains 17 residues. Germline V lookup: CDR1 GEAIGNYY, CDR2 EKD. V was shortened by 9 bases and J by 0 bases, with 25 bases between the two germline ends. CDR3 in amino acids: CATRTGGLVFNTDKLIF. The CDR3 nucleotides are TGTGCCACCCGTACTGGTGGCTTAGTTTTTAACACCGATAAACTCATCTTT.

This chain connects TRDV1 to TRDJ1; TRDD3 matches at 11 bases. The V and J ends lost 2 bases and 0 bases, in that order; junction bases with no gene match: 20. CDR1 and CDR2 from the germline V gene are TSWWSYY and QGS. The CDR3 totals 22 residues. The CDR3 DNA reads as TGTGCTCTTGGGGAAGTCGGCCTTCCTACGCGCTGGGGGATACCCTACACCGATAAACTCATCTTT. It is translated as CALGEVGLPTRWGIPYTDKLIF.

This clone showed up just a few times. This chain uses TRDV1 with TRDJ1; TRDD3 agrees at 9 bases. Germline assignment: CDR1 TSWWSYY and CDR2 QGS. The length of the CDR3 is 25 residues. V trimming: 5 bases; J trimming: 0 bases; junction bases outside the gene matches: 34. Here the CDR3 DNA reads TGTGCTCTTGGGACGCCCTACCCCCCCTATCCTCCTCCCCTGGGGGATGATCGGTACACCGATAAACTCATCTTT. It is translated as CALGTPYPPYPPPLGDDRYTDKLIF.

This clone was observed a handful of times. The chain has TRDV1 and TRDJ1, with D perhaps TRDD3 (5 bases). The germline V gene has CDR1 TSWWSYY and CDR2 QGS. The CDR3 runs 16 residues. Trimming shortened V by 0 bases and J by 4 bases, and 15 bases separated the two germline ends. CDR3 coding DNA: TGTGCTCTTGGGGAACTCCTGGGATTTTCAGGCGATAAACTCATCTTT. Translation: CALGELLGFSGDKLIF.

The V and J genes are TRDV1 and TRDJ1, with D perhaps matching TRDD2 (6 bases). CDR3 length: 16 amino acids. Looked up from germline, CDR1 is TSWWSYY and CDR2 is QGS. Trimming took off 2 bases at V and 2 bases at J, with 15 bases between the two ends. The CDR3 reads CALGESFPLQTDKLIF. CDR3 sequence (DNA): TGTGCTCTTGGGGAATCCTTCCCCCTACAGACCGATAAACTCATCTTT.

The chain joins TRDV1 to TRDJ1; 10 nucleotides match TRDD3. The V gene end was trimmed by 3 bases and the J gene end by 0 bases; junction bases not matched to a gene: 22. CDR3 length equals 22 residues. Per the germline V gene, CDR1 is TSWWSYY and CDR2 is QGS. CDR3 protein: CALGDPIPRGYWGIPYTDKLIF. DNA for the CDR3: TGTGCTCTTGGGGATCCCATTCCTCGGGGATACTGGGGGATTCCGTACACCGATAAACTCATCTTT.

This clone was seen a handful of times. The rearrangement uses TRDV2 and TRDJ1, with D uncertain. This CDR3 has 14 amino acids. Germline V gene lookup returns CDR1 GEAIGNYY and CDR2 EKD. V was shortened by 3 bases and J by 0 bases, with 10 bases between the two germline ends. The CDR3 DNA reads as TGTGCCTGTGACTCAGGATCGTACACCGATAAACTCATCTTT. This gives the protein CACDSGSYTDKLIF.

The genes are TRDV1 and TRDJ1, with 9 bases matching TRDD2. The CDR3 sequence is 18 residues long. Germline V gives CDR1 TSWWSYY, CDR2 QGS. Germline trimming cut 2 bases from V and 7 bases from J; bases unmatched to any gene: 17. DNA of the CDR3: TGTGCTCTTGGGGAAAATAGACCTTCCTACAAAAGGGGGGGTAAACTCATCTTT. This gives the protein CALGENRPSYKRGGKLIF.

Comments on this clone: The junction does not match germline at one end; this may be a read error. The sample contains more than one DNA sequence encoding this CDR3. The chain combines TRDV2 with TRDJ1, with TRDD3 matching over 13 bases. There are 20 residues in the CDR3. Per the germline V gene, CDR1 is GEAIGNYY and CDR2 is EKD. CDR3 nucleotide sequence: TGTGCCTGTGACACGGGCACTGGGGGATACGGCCCCAAGTACACTGATAAACTCATCTTT. Residues: CACDTGTGGYGPKYTDKLIF.

In the case of this clone: The sample contains more than one DNA sequence encoding this CDR3. The chain employs TRDV1 and TRDJ1, with 9 nucleotides matching TRDD3. This CDR3 has 21 amino acids. In germline, CDR1 is TSWWSYY, CDR2 QGS. The V and J ends lost 0 bases and 0 bases, in that order; junction bases with no gene match: 17. This CDR3 is CALGELINPTWAGGYTDKLIF. The CDR3 nucleotides are TGTGCTCTTGGGGAACTCATTAATCCAACCTGGGCTGGGGGATACACCGATAAACTCATCTTT.